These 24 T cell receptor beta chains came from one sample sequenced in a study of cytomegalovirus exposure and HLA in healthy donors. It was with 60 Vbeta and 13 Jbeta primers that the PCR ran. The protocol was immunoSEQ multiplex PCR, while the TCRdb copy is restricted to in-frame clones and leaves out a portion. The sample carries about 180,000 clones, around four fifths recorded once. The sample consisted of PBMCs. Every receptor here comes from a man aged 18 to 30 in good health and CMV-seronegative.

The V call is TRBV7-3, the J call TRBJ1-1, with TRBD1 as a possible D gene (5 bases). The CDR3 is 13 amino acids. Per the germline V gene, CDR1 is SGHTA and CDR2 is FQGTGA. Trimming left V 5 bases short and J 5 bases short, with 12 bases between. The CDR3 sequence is CASSLDSVTEAFF. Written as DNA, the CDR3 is TGTGCCAGCAGCCTCGACAGTGTAACTGAAGCTTTCTTT.

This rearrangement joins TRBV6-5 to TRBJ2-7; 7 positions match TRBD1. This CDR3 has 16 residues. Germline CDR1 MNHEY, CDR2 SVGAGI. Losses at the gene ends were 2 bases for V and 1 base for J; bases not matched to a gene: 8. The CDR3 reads CASSYGSGTVSYEQYF. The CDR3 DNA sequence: TGTGCCAGCAGTTACGGGTCCGGGACAGTGTCCTACGAGCAGTACTTC.

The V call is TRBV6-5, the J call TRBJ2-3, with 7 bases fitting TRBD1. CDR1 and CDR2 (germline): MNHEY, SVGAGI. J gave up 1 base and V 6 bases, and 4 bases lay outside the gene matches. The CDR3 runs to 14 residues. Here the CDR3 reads CASRRQGRTDTQYF. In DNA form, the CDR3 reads TGTGCCAGCAGACGACAGGGTCGCACAGATACGCAGTATTTT.

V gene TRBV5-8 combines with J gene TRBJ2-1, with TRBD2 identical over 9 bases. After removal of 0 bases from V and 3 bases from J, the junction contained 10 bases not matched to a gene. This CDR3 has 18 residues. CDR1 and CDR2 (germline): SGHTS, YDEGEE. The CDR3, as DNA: TGTGCCAGCAGCTTGGCCGTAGGGACTAGCAGAAACTACAATGAGCAGTTCTTC. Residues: CASSLAVGTSRNYNEQFF.

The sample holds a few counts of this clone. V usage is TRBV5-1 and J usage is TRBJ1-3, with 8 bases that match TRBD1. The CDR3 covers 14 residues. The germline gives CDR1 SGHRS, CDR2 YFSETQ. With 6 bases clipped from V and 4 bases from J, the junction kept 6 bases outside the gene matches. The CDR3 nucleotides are TGCGCCAGCAAGCCAGGGGGCGCAGGAAACACCATATATTTT. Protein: CASKPGGAGNTIYF.

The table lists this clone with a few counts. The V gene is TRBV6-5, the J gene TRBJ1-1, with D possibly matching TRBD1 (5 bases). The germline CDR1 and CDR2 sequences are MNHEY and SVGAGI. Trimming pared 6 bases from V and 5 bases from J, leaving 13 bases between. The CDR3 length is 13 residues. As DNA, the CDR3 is TGTGCCAGCAGACAGGACGGAAGGACTGAAGCTTTCTTT. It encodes CASRQDGRTEAFF.

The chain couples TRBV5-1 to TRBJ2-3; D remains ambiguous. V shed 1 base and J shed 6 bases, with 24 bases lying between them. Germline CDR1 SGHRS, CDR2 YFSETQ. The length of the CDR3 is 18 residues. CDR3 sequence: CASSLTIPSGPDGDTQYF. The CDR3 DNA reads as TGCGCCAGCAGCTTGACTATCCCGTCCGGCCCAGACGGGGATACGCAGTATTTT. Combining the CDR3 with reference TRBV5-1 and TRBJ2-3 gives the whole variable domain KAGVTQTPRYLIKTRGQQVTLSCSPISGHRSVSWYQQTPGQGLQFLFEYFSETQRNKGNFPGRFSGRQFSNSRSEMNVSTLELGDSALYLCASSLTIPSGPDGDTQYFGPGTRLTVL.

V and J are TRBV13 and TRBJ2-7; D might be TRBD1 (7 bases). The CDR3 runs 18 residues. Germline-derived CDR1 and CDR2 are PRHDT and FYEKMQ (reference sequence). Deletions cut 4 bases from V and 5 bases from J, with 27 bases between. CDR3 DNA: TGTGCCAGCAGCTCAGGGGGGAAGAGGCAGGGGTCCGTCCACGAGCAGTACTTC. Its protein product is CASSSGGKRQGSVHEQYF.

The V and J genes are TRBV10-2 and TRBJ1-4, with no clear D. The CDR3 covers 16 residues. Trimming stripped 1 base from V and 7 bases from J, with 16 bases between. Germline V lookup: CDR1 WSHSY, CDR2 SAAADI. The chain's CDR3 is CASSEFRTATREKLFF. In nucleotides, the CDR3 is TGCGCCAGCAGTGAGTTTCGTACAGCTACCCGTGAAAAACTGTTTTTT.

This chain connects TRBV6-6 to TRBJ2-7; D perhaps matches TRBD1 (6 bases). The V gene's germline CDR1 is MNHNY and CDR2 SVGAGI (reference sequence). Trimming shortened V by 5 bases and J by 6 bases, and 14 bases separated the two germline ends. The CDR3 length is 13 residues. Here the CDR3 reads CASSRSTGSEQYF. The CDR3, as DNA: TGTGCCAGCAGTCGATCTACAGGGTCCGAGCAGTACTTC.

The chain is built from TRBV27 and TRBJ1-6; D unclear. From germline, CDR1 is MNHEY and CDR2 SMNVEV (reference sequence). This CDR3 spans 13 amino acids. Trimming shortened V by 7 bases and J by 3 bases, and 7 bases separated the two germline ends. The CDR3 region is CASTRDYNSPLHF. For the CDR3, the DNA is TGTGCCAGCACCCGGGACTATAATTCACCCCTCCACTTT.

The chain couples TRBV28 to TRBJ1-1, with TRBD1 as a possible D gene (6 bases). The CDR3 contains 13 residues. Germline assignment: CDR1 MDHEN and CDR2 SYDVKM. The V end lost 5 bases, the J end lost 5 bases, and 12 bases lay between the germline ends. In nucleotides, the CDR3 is TGTGCCAGCAGTCCTACAGGGATGACTGAAGCTTTCTTT. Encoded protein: CASSPTGMTEAFF.

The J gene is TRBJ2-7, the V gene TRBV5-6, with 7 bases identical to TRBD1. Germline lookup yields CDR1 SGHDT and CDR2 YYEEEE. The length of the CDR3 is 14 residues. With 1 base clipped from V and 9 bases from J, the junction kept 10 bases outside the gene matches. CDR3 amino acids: CASSLTEGAIGQYF. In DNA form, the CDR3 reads TGTGCCAGCAGCTTGACTGAGGGGGCCATAGGGCAGTACTTC. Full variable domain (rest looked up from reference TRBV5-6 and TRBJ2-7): DAGVTQSPTHLIKTRGQQVTLRCSPKSGHDTVSWYQQALGQGPQFIFQYYEEEERQRGNFPDRFSGHQFPNYSSELNVNALLLGDSALYLCASSLTEGAIGQYFGPGTRLTVT.

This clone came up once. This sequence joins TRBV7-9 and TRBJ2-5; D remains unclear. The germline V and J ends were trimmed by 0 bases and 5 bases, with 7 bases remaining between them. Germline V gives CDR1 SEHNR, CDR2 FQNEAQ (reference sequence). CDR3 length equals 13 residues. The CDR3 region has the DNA TGTGCCAGCAGCTTAGCCCCAGCGGAGACCCAGTACTTC. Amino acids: CASSLAPAETQYF.

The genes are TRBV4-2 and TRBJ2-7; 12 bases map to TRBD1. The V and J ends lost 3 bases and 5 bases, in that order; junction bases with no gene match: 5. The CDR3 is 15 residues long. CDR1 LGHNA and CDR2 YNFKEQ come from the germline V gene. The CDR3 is CASSHPGQGAHEQYF. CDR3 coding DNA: TGTGCCAGCAGCCACCCGGGACAGGGGGCCCACGAGCAGTACTTC.

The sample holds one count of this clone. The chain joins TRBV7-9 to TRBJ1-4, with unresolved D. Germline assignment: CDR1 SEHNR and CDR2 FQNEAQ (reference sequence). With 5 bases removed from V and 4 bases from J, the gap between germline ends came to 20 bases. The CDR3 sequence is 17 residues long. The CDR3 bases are TGTGCCAGCAGCCGTCCCCGAAGGGCGGAGGGTAATGAAAAACTGTTTTTT. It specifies CASSRPRRAEGNEKLFF. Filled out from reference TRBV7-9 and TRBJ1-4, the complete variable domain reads DTGVSQNPRHKITKRGQNVTFRCDPISEHNRLYWYRQTLGQGPEFLTYFQNEAQLEKSRLLSDRFSAERPKGSFSTLEIQRTEQGDSAMYLCASSRPRRAEGNEKLFFGSGTQLSVL.

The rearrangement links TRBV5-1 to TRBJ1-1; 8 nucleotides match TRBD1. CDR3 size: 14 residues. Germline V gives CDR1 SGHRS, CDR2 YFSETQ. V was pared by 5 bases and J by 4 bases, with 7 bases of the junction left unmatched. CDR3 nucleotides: TGCGCCAGCAGTATAGAAGGACAGGGCACTGAAGCTTTCTTT. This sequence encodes CASSIEGQGTEAFF. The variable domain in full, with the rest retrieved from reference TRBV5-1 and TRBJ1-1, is KAGVTQTPRYLIKTRGQQVTLSCSPISGHRSVSWYQQTPGQGLQFLFEYFSETQRNKGNFPGRFSGRQFSNSRSEMNVSTLELGDSALYLCASSIEGQGTEAFFGQGTRLTVV.

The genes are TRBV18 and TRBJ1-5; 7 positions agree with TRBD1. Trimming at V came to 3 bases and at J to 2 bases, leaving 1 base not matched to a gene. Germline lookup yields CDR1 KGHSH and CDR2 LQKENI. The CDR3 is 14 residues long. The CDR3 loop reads CASSPQGGNQPQHF. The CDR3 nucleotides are TGTGCCAGCTCACCTCAGGGGGGCAATCAGCCCCAGCATTTT.

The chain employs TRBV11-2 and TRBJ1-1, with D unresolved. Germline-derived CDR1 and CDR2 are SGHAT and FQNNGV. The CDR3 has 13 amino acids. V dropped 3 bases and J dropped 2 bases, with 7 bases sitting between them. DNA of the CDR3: TGTGCCAGCAGCTTTGGCATTAACACTGAAGCTTTCTTT. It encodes CASSFGINTEAFF.

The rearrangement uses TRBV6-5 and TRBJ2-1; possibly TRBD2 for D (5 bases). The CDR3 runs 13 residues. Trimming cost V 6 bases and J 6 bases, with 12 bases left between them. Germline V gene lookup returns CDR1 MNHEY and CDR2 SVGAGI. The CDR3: CASRRAWGNEQFF. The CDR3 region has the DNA TGTGCCAGCAGGAGGGCGTGGGGCAATGAGCAGTTCTTC.

The CDR3 DNA sequence: TGTGCCAGCAGCTTGGAAGGGGGGAGGGACTATGGCTACACCTTC. This gives the protein CASSLEGGRDYGYTF. The V call is TRBV5-6, the J call TRBJ1-2; perhaps TRBD1 as D (6 bases). V shed 0 bases and J shed 3 bases, with 12 bases lying between them. Germline CDR1 reads SGHDT; CDR2 reads YYEEEE. The CDR3 spans 15 residues. The whole variable domain, remainder taken from reference TRBV5-6 and TRBJ1-2, is DAGVTQSPTHLIKTRGQQVTLRCSPKSGHDTVSWYQQALGQGPQFIFQYYEEEERQRGNFPDRFSGHQFPNYSSELNVNALLLGDSALYLCASSLEGGRDYGYTFGSGTRLTVV.

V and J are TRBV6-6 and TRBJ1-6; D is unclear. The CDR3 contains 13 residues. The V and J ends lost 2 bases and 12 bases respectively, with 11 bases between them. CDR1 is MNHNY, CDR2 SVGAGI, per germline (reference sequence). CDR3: CASSYQTRRPLHF. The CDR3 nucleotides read TGTGCCAGCAGTTACCAGACCCGGAGACCCCTCCACTTT.

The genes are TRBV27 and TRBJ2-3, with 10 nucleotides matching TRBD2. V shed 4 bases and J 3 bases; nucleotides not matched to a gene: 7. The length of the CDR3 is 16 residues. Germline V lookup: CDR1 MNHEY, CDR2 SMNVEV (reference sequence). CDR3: CASSSPSGRLTDTQYF. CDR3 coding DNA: TGTGCCAGCAGTTCACCTAGCGGGAGACTGACAGATACGCAGTATTTT.

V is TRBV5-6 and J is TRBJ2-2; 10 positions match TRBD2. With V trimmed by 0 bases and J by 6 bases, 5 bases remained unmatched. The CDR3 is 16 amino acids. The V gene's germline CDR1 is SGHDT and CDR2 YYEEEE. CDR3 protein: CASSLAEREGPGELFF. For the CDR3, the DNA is TGTGCCAGCAGCTTGGCCGAGCGGGAGGGCCCCGGGGAGCTGTTTTTT.